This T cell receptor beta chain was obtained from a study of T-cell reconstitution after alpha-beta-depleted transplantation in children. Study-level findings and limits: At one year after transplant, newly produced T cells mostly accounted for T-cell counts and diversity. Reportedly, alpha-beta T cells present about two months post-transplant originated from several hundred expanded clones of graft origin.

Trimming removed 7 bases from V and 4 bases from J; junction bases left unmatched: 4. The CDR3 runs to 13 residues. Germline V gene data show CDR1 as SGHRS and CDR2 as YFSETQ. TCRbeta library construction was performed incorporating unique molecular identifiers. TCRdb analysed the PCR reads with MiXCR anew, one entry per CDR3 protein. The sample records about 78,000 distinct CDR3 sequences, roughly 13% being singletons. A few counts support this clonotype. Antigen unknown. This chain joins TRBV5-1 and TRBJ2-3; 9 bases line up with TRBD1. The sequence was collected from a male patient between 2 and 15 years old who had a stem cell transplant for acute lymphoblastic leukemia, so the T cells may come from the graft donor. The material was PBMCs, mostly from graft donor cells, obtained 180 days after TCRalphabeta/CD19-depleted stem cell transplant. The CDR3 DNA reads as TGCGCCAGCGGACAGGGGCCCCCAGATACGCAGTATTTT. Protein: CASGQGPPDTQYF.